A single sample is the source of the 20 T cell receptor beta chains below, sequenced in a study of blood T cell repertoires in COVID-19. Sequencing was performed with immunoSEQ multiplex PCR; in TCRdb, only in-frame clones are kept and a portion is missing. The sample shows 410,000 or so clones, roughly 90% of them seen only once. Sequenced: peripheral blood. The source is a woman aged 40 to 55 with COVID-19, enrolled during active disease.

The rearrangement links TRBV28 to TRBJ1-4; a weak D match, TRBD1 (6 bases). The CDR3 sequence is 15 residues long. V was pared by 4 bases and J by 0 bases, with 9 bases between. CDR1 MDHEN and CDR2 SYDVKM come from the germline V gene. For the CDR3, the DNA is TGTGCCAGCAGTTCCGGGACAACAACTAATGAAAAACTGTTTTTT. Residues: CASSSGTTTNEKLFF.

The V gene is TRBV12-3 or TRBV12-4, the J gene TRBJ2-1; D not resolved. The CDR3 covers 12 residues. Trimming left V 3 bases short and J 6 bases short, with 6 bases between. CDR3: CASSLRLNEQFF. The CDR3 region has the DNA TGTGCCAGCAGTTTGCGTCTCAATGAGCAGTTCTTC.

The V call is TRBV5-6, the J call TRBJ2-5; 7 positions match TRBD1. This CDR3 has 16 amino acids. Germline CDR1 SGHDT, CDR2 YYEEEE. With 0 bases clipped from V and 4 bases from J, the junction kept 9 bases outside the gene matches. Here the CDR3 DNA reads TGTGCCAGCAGCTTGGCTCAACAGGGGATCGTAGAGACCCAGTACTTC. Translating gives CASSLAQQGIVETQYF.

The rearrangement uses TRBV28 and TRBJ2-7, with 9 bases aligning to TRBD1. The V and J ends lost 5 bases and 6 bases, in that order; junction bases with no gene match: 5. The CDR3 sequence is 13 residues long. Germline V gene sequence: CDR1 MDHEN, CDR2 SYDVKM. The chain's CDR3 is CASSRTGVLEQYF. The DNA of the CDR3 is TGTGCCAGCAGTCGGACAGGGGTCCTCGAGCAGTACTTC.

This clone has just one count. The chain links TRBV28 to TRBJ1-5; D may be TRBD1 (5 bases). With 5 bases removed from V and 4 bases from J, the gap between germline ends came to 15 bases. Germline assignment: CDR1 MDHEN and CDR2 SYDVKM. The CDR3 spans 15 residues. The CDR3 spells CASSPRGDRNQPQHF. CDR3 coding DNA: TGTGCCAGCAGTCCCCGGGGGGATAGGAATCAGCCCCAGCATTTT.

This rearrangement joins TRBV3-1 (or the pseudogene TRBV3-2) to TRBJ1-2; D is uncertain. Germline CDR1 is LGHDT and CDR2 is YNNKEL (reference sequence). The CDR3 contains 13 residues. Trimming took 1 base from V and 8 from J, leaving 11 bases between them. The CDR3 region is CASSQVPAGGYTF. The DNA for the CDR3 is TGTGCCAGCAGCCAAGTCCCCGCGGGCGGCTACACCTTC.

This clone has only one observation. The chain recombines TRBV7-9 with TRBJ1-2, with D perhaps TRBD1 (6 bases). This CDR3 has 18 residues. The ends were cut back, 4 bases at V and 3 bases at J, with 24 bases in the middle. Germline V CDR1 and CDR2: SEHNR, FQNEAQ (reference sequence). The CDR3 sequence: CASSSSGTLLDLHYGYTF. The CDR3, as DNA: TGTGCCAGCAGCTCCTCCGGGACACTCTTGGACCTACACTATGGCTACACCTTC.

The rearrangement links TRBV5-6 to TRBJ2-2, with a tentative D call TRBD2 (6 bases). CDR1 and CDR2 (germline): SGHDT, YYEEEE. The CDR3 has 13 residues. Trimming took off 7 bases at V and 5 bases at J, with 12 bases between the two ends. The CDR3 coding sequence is TGTGCCAGCGGGAGGATCGGAACCGGGGAGCTGTTTTTT. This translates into CASGRIGTGELFF.

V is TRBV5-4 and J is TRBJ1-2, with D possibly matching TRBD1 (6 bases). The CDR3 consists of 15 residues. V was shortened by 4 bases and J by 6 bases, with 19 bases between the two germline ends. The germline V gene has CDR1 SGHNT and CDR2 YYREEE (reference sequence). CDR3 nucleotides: TGTGCCAGCAGCAGGACAACAGGGTCGTCGGATGGCTACACCTTC. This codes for CASSRTTGSSDGYTF.

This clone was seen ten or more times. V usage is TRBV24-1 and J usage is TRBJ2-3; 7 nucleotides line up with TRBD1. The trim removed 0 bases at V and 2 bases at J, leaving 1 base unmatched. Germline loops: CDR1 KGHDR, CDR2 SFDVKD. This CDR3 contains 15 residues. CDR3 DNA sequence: TGTGCCACCAGTGATTTGCAGGGGGACACAGATACGCAGTATTTT. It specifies CATSDLQGDTDTQYF.

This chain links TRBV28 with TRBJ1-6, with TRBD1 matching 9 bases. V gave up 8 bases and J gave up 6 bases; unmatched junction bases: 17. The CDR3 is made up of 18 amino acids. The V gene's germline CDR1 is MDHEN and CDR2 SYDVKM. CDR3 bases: TGTGCCAGCCATCCGGGACAGGGAAACAAGGGGCCTAATTCACCCCTCCACTTT. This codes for CASHPGQGNKGPNSPLHF.

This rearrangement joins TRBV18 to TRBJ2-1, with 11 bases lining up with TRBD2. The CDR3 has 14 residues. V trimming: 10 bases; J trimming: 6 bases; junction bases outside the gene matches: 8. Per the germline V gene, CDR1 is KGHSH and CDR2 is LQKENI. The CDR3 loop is CATISGRAGNEQFF. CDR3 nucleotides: TGTGCCACAATTAGCGGGAGGGCCGGCAATGAGCAGTTCTTC.

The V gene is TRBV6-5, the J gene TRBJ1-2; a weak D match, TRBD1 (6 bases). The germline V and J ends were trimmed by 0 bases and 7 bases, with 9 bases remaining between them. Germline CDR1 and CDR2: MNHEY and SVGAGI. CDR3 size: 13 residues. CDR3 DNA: TGTGCCAGCAGTTACTCGGGGGCGCGTGGCTACACCTTC. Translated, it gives CASSYSGARGYTF.

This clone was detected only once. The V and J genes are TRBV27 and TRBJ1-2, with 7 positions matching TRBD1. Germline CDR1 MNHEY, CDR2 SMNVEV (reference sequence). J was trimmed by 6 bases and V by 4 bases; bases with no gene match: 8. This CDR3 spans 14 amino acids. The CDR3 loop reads CASSSGGPLDGYTF. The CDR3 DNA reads TGTGCCAGCAGTTCAGGGGGTCCTTTGGATGGCTACACCTTC.

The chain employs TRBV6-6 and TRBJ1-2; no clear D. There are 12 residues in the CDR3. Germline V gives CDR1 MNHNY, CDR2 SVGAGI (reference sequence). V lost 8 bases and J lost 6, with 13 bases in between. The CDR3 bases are TGTGCCAGCCAGCTAGTCCGGGATGGCTACACCTTC. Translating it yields CASQLVRDGYTF.

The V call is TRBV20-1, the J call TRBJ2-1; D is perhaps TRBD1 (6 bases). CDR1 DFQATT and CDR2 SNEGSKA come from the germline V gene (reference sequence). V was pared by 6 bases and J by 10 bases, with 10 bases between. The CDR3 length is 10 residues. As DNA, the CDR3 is TGCAGTGCCACCGGACAGGAGCAGTTCTTC. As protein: CSATGQEQFF.

CDR3 residues: CAVTGTEAFF. The CDR3 region has the DNA TGTGCCGTAACAGGCACTGAAGCTTTCTTT. The chain has TRBV28 and TRBJ1-1; TRBD1 might be the D (5 bases). The CDR3 contains 10 residues. V was pared by 11 bases and J by 4 bases, with 8 bases between. CDR1 is MDHEN, CDR2 SYDVKM, per germline.

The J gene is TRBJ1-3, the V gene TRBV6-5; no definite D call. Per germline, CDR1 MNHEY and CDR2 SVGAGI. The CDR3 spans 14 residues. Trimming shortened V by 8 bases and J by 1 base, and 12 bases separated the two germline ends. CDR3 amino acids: CASGRRHSGNTIYF. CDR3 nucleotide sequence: TGTGCCAGCGGGAGACGCCATTCTGGAAACACCATATATTTT.

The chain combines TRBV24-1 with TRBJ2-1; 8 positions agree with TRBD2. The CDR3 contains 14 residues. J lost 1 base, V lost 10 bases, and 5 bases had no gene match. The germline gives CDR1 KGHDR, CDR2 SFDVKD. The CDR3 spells CATGGRPSYNEQFF. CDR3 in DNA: TGTGCCACTGGCGGGAGGCCTTCCTACAATGAGCAGTTCTTC.

CDR3 in amino acids: CASSQTGRPYEQYF. DNA of the CDR3: TGTGCCAGCAGCCAGACAGGGCGGCCCTACGAGCAGTACTTC. V and J are TRBV6-6 and TRBJ2-7, with TRBD1 identical over 7 bases. This CDR3 region has 14 residues. The V and J ends lost 6 bases and 2 bases, in that order; junction bases with no gene match: 7. CDR1 MNHNY and CDR2 SVGAGI come from the germline V gene (reference sequence).